The rows below give T cell receptor beta chains drawn from one sample of a study of blood T cell repertoires in COVID-19. Using immunoSEQ multiplex PCR, the repertoire was profiled, and TCRdb retains in-frame clones only, with some absent. The data contain some 150,000 clones, about 87% of them seen just once; the ten biggest clones take up roughly 37%. The material sequenced was peripheral blood. Receptors originate from a man aged 50-60 years who had recovered from COVID-19. Both conserved end residues are part of each CDR3. A D gene is named only where the DNA matches it firmly. Size values are once, few and many counts, or a class for expanded clones, and some rows have none.

V: TRBV11-3
size: NA
D: NA
J: TRBJ1-1
DNA: TGTGCCAGCAGCTTAGAGACAGATGCTCCGAGATTT
CDR3: CASSLETDAPRF

V: TRBV5-5
size: NA
D: TRBD2
J: TRBJ2-3
DNA: TGTGCCAGCAGCTTGCGCGGGGGGGGCACAGATACGCAGTATTTT
CDR3: CASSLRGGGTDTQYF

V: TRBV3-1/TRBV3-2
size: NA
D: NA
J: TRBJ1-2
DNA: TGTGCCAGCAGCTACTCGTGGCGGGGTTCGAACTATGGCTACACCTTC
CDR3: CASSYSWRGSNYGYTF

V: TRBV6-6
size: NA
D: TRBD1
J: TRBJ1-1
DNA: TGTGCCAGCAGTTACTCAAGGGGGCGGAACACTGAAGCTTTCTTT
CDR3: CASSYSRGRNTEAFF

V: TRBV11-2
size: NA
D: NA
J: TRBJ2-1
DNA: TGTGCCAGCAGCTTATCAGGGTCCTACAATGAGCAGTTCTTC
CDR3: CASSLSGSYNEQFF

V: TRBV2
size: few
D: TRBD1
J: TRBJ1-5
DNA: TGTGCCAGCAGTCTTGACAGGGCTAGCAATCAGCCCCAGCATTTT
CDR3: CASSLDRASNQPQHF

V: TRBV5-1
size: NA
D: NA
J: TRBJ2-3
DNA: TGCGCCAGCAGCGTACCGGTCCCCACAGATACGCAGTATTTT
CDR3: CASSVPVPTDTQYF

V: TRBV9
size: NA
D: TRBD2
J: TRBJ2-3
DNA: TGTGCCAGCAGCGTAGAGGGACTAGCGGGAATCACAGATACGCAGTATTTT
CDR3: CASSVEGLAGITDTQYF

V: TRBV16
size: NA
D: NA
J: TRBJ1-5
DNA: TGTGCCAGCAGCCAGGGACTTGATCAGCCCCAGCATTTT
CDR3: CASSQGLDQPQHF

V: TRBV7-2
size: NA
D: TRBD2
J: TRBJ2-1
DNA: TGTGCCAGCAGCTTACTCGGGGGGGGAGCCTCCTACAATGAGCAGTTCTTC
CDR3: CASSLLGGGASYNEQFF

V: TRBV21-1
size: NA
D: NA
J: TRBJ1-2
DNA: TGTGCCAGCAACAAGGGCGGGGGCCTCTATGGCTACACCTTC
CDR3: CASNKGGGLYGYTF

V: TRBV7-9
size: NA
D: TRBD1
J: TRBJ2-7
DNA: TGTGCCAGCAGCCCTTTGGACAGGGCGCACGAGCAGTACTTC
CDR3: CASSPLDRAHEQYF

V: TRBV19
size: NA
D: NA
J: TRBJ1-1
DNA: TGTGCCAGTAGCCCACGCGGATTGGCAGCTTTCTTT
CDR3: CASSPRGLAAFF

V: TRBV7-9
size: NA
D: NA
J: TRBJ1-5
DNA: TGTGCCAGCAGCTATGGACTTAGCAATCAGCCCCAGCATTTT
CDR3: CASSYGLSNQPQHF

V: TRBV5-5
size: few
D: NA
J: TRBJ2-1
DNA: TGTGCCAGCAGCTTGGATTGGTCTAGAGTCAATGAGCAGTTCTTC
CDR3: CASSLDWSRVNEQFF

V: TRBV28
size: NA
D: TRBD1
J: TRBJ2-5
DNA: TGTGCCAGCAGTGCGGACAGGGGGCGAGAGACCCAGTACTTC
CDR3: CASSADRGRETQYF

V: TRBV14
size: NA
D: NA
J: TRBJ1-5
DNA: TGTGCCAGCAGCCAAGGCAACAACAATCAGCCCCAGCATTTT
CDR3: CASSQGNNNQPQHF

V: TRBV18
size: NA
D: TRBD1
J: TRBJ2-2
DNA: TGTGCCAGCTCACTAGGACAGGGAAACACCGGGGAGCTGTTTTTT
CDR3: CASSLGQGNTGELFF

V: TRBV25-1
size: NA
D: NA
J: TRBJ2-7
DNA: TGTGCCAGCAGTGACTACTACGAGCAGTACTTC
CDR3: CASSDYYEQYF

V: TRBV14
size: NA
D: TRBD1
J: TRBJ2-7
DNA: TGTGCCAGCAGCCAATTCCCGGGACAGGCTTACGAGCAGTACTTC
CDR3: CASSQFPGQAYEQYF

V: TRBV29-1
size: NA
D: TRBD1
J: TRBJ2-1
DNA: TGCAGCGTTGCAGGGGGAAGCTCCTACAATGAGCAGTTCTTC
CDR3: CSVAGGSSYNEQFF

V: TRBV5-4
size: NA
D: TRBD2
J: TRBJ2-3
DNA: TGTGCCAGCAGCTTTAGCGGGGGGGCGCTTGATACGCAGTATTTT
CDR3: CASSFSGGALDTQYF

V: TRBV7-2
size: NA
D: TRBD2
J: TRBJ2-2
DNA: TGTGCCAGCAGGCTAGCGGGGGGGCCCGGGGAGCTGTTTTTT
CDR3: CASRLAGGPGELFF

V: TRBV4-3
size: NA
D: NA
J: TRBJ1-2
DNA: TGCGCCAGCAGCCAAGATTCCCGGTGGTCCTATGGCTACACCTTC
CDR3: CASSQDSRWSYGYTF

V: TRBV14
size: NA
D: NA
J: TRBJ1-2
DNA: TGTGCCAGCAGCCAAGAGTTCGGTTCTAACTATGGCTACACCTTC
CDR3: CASSQEFGSNYGYTF

V: TRBV19
size: NA
D: NA
J: TRBJ1-2
DNA: TGTGCCAGTAGTTTTTCCGGGATTAACTATGGCTACACCTTC
CDR3: CASSFSGINYGYTF

V: TRBV3-1/TRBV3-2
size: once
D: TRBD1
J: TRBJ2-5
DNA: TGTGCCAGCAGCCAAGATTACCAGGGGGCTGAGACCCAGTACTTC
CDR3: CASSQDYQGAETQYF

V: TRBV7-2
size: NA
D: TRBD2
J: TRBJ2-3
DNA: TGTGCCAGCAGCCAGACTAGCGGGGGGGATACGCAGTATTTT
CDR3: CASSQTSGGDTQYF

V: TRBV7-2
size: NA
D: TRBD2
J: TRBJ2-5
DNA: TGTGCCAGCAGCTTACCTAGCGGGGGGCCGGAGGAGACCCAGTACTTC
CDR3: CASSLPSGGPEETQYF

V: TRBV9
size: NA
D: NA
J: TRBJ2-5
DNA: TGTGCCAGCAACCGGGGCGGGGGCGGAGAGACCCAGTACTTC
CDR3: CASNRGGGGETQYF

V: TRBV6-2/TRBV6-3
size: few
D: NA
J: TRBJ1-1
DNA: TGTGCCAGCAGTTACCGAACAGGGAACACTGAAGCTTTCTTT
CDR3: CASSYRTGNTEAFF

V: TRBV11-3
size: NA
D: TRBD1
J: TRBJ2-7
DNA: TGTGCCAGCAGCACAGGACAGGGACACTACGAGCAGTACTTC
CDR3: CASSTGQGHYEQYF

V: TRBV29-1
size: NA
D: TRBD1
J: TRBJ2-7
DNA: TGCAGCGTTGAAGTCCTCCAGGGGGCCGAGCAGTACTTC
CDR3: CSVEVLQGAEQYF

V: TRBV6-2/TRBV6-3
size: NA
D: TRBD1
J: TRBJ2-7
DNA: TGTGCCAGCAGTCAGAGACAGGGGGCCTACGAGCAGTACTTC
CDR3: CASSQRQGAYEQYF